This TCR beta chain was retrieved from a study of cytomegalovirus exposure and HLA in healthy donors. 60 Vbeta and 13 Jbeta primers were used in PCR. Sequencing was performed with immunoSEQ multiplex PCR; in TCRdb, only in-frame clones are kept and a portion is missing. The sample consists of more than 200,000 clones, about 79% of them appearing once. CDR3 length equals 16 residues. Germline-derived CDR1 and CDR2 are MDHEN and SYDVKM. The ends were cut back, 8 bases at V and 3 bases at J, with 22 bases in the middle. The chain joins TRBV28 to TRBJ1-2; D not resolved. This receptor was obtained from a male donor in good health and CMV-seronegative. Specimen: PBMCs. For the CDR3, the DNA is TGTGCCAGCTCCCGATCTTTTAGTATCTCTGACTATGGCTACACCTTC. It specifies CASSRSFSISDYGYTF.